The 30 T cell receptor beta chains below all came from one sample that was sequenced in a study of T cell responses to AZD1222 COVID-19 vaccine. TCRdb keeps only in-frame clones here, not all; method: immunoSEQ multiplex PCR. This sample has 150,000 or so clones, with 70% to 90% found just once. The sequencing here drew on peripheral blood, taken on day 0 of MenACWY control vaccination. These receptor sequences come from an adult in good health.

V is TRBV5-1 and J is TRBJ1-1, with D possibly being TRBD1 (6 bases). Trimming took 2 bases from V and 0 from J, leaving 8 bases between them. Germline CDR1 and CDR2: SGHRS and YFSETQ. The CDR3 spans 14 residues. CDR3 residues: CASSLQGVNTEAFF. CDR3 sequence (DNA): TGCGCCAGCAGCTTACAGGGCGTGAACACTGAAGCTTTCTTT.

The chain couples TRBV10-3 to TRBJ1-2, with 8 bases lining up with TRBD1. The CDR3 length is 15 residues. V was clipped by 8 bases and J by 4 bases; unmatched bases: 12. CDR1 and CDR2 from the germline V gene are ENHRY and SYGVKD. The CDR3 reads CAIRETGTGAYGYTF. DNA for the CDR3: TGTGCCATCCGAGAGACGGGGACAGGAGCCTATGGCTACACCTTC.

This clone was detected a few times. The chain recombines TRBV2 with TRBJ1-2; D gene unclear. V lost 2 bases and J lost 1, with 14 bases in between. The CDR3 totals 16 residues. Germline lookup yields CDR1 SNHLY and CDR2 FYNNEI. CDR3 in DNA: TGTGCCAGCAGTGAAAATCGGGCAGCTTATAACTATGGCTACACCTTC. Protein product: CASSENRAAYNYGYTF.

The rearrangement joins TRBV15 to TRBJ1-2; weak D call: TRBD1 (5 bases). Trimming took 0 bases from V and 11 from J, leaving 19 bases between them. CDR1 is LNHNV, CDR2 YYDKDF, per germline (reference sequence). This CDR3 contains 15 residues. The CDR3 reads CATSRDKGVVGVYTF. CDR3 in DNA: TGTGCCACCAGCAGAGATAAGGGTGTTGTGGGGGTATACACCTTC.

V and J are TRBV23-1 and TRBJ1-5, with no clear D. TRBV23-1 is an open reading frame, and its role is uncertain. Trimming pared 8 bases from V and 2 bases from J, leaving 13 bases between. This CDR3 is 14 amino acids long. CDR3 nucleotide sequence: TGCGCCAGCGCCAGAACCCGGGGCAATCAGCCCCAGCATTTT. As protein: CASARTRGNQPQHF.

A note on this clone: Different DNA sequences within this sample yield the same CDR3. The chain uses TRBV18 and TRBJ1-1; 11 nucleotides line up with TRBD1. Germline loops: CDR1 KGHSH, CDR2 LQKENI. The CDR3 length is 16 residues. Unmatched junction bases numbered 3, after V lost 3 bases and J lost 0 bases. The CDR3 nucleotides are TGTGCCAGCTCACCGGGACAGGGGGGCATGAACACTGAAGCTTTCTTT. Translated, it gives CASSPGQGGMNTEAFF.

The chain has TRBV7-9 and TRBJ2-7, with D possibly TRBD1 on 5 matching bases. The germline V gene has CDR1 SEHNR and CDR2 FQNEAQ (reference sequence). The CDR3 runs to 12 residues. The ends were cut back, 3 bases at V and 6 bases at J, with 9 bases in the middle. The CDR3 loop is CASSFVGPEQYF. As DNA, the CDR3 is TGTGCCAGCAGCTTTGTGGGGCCCGAGCAGTACTTC.

J is TRBJ2-7 and V is TRBV7-8; 8 bases fit TRBD1. V lost 5 bases, J lost 3 bases, and 9 bases stayed unmatched. The CDR3 has 15 residues. From germline, CDR1 is SGHVS and CDR2 FQNEAQ. CDR3 sequence: CASSRAPGQDYEQYV. CDR3 nucleotide sequence: TGTGCCAGCAGCAGAGCACCGGGACAGGACTACGAGCAGTACGTC.

J is TRBJ2-1 and V is TRBV9, with TRBD2 matching over 14 bases. This CDR3 is 16 amino acids long. Trimming removed 1 base from V and 8 bases from J; junction bases left unmatched: 5. Germline CDR1 SGDLS, CDR2 YYNGEE. The CDR3 here is CASSVSGLAGGDEQFF. The CDR3, as DNA: TGTGCCAGCAGCGTAAGTGGACTAGCGGGAGGTGATGAGCAGTTCTTC.

The J gene is TRBJ2-7, the V gene TRBV3-1 (or the pseudogene TRBV3-2), with D perhaps TRBD2 (5 bases). The CDR3 is 15 amino acids. V was trimmed by 8 bases and J by 3 bases, leaving 20 bases between them. Germline V gene data show CDR1 as LGHDT and CDR2 as YNNKEL (reference sequence). The CDR3 reads CASQLAGPEGYEQYF. The CDR3 DNA reads TGTGCCAGCCAACTCGCCGGCCCTGAGGGCTACGAGCAGTACTTC.

This rearrangement joins TRBV19 to TRBJ2-1; D is possibly TRBD2 (7 bases). Germline-derived CDR1 and CDR2 are LNHDA and SQIVND (reference sequence). The CDR3 spans 15 residues. V was cut by 9 bases and J by 0 bases, with 15 bases left in between. In nucleotides, the CDR3 is TGTGCCAGCCAGGGGCCGGGGGGCTCCTACAATGAGCAGTTCTTC. It yields the protein CASQGPGGSYNEQFF.

The chain carries TRBV4-1 and TRBJ1-5; TRBD1 might be the D (5 bases). V lost 4 bases, J lost 3 bases, and 25 bases lay in between. Germline V gene data show CDR1 as MGHRA and CDR2 as YSYEKL. This CDR3 region has 19 residues. In DNA form, the CDR3 reads TGCGCCAGCAGCCTTAAACTGGGAGACCCCGGAGGGGTCAATCAGCCCCAGCATTTT. It is translated as CASSLKLGDPGGVNQPQHF.

This rearrangement joins TRBV25-1 to TRBJ1-2; TRBD1 matches at 11 bases. Germline assignment: CDR1 MGHDK and CDR2 SYGVNS. The V and J ends lost 6 bases and 6 bases, in that order; junction bases with no gene match: 3. The CDR3 is 13 residues long. The CDR3 protein is CASSGTGGNGYTF. The CDR3 DNA reads TGTGCCAGCAGCGGGACAGGGGGTAATGGCTACACCTTC.

This chain joins TRBV4-2 and TRBJ1-1, with 11 bases aligning to TRBD1. The junction had 4 bases not matched to a gene; V was cut back by 4 bases and J by 0 bases. The germline V gene encodes CDR1 LGHNA and CDR2 YNFKEQ. The CDR3 length is 16 residues. The CDR3 nucleotides read TGTGCCAGCAGCCGAGGGACAGGGGGGATGAACACTGAAGCTTTCTTT. This sequence encodes CASSRGTGGMNTEAFF.

The J gene is TRBJ1-1, the V gene TRBV28; D call uncertain. From germline, CDR1 is MDHEN and CDR2 SYDVKM. This CDR3 spans 12 amino acids. V shed 10 bases and J shed 4 bases, with 13 bases lying between them. The CDR3 nucleotides are TGTGCCACCCGTTATTTTTCCACTGAAGCTTTCTTT. This codes for CATRYFSTEAFF. Full variable domain (outside the CDR3, taken from reference TRBV28 and TRBJ1-1): DVKVTQSSRYLVKRTGEKVFLECVQDMDHENMFWYRQDPGLGLRLIYFSYDVKMKEKGDIPEGYSVSREKKERFSLILESASTNQTSMYLCATRYFSTEAFFGQGTRLTVV.

This clone was seen a handful of times. CDR3 residues: CASSHLDRPIYF. The CDR3 nucleotides read TGTGCCAGCAGCCATCTGGACCGGCCCATATATTTT. The J gene is TRBJ1-3, the V gene TRBV4-2; D is uncertain. Germline CDR1 LGHNA, CDR2 YNFKEQ. V was pared by 3 bases and J by 11 bases, with 11 bases between. The CDR3 is 12 residues long.

The genes are TRBV20-1 and TRBJ2-1; D unclear. The CDR3 consists of 14 residues. From germline, CDR1 is DFQATT and CDR2 SNEGSKA (reference sequence). Trimming shortened V by 3 bases and J by 3 bases, and 12 bases separated the two germline ends. The CDR3 region is CSASPPSSYNEQFF. The CDR3 DNA sequence: TGCAGTGCTAGTCCCCCCTCAAGCTACAATGAGCAGTTCTTC.

The chain is built from TRBV12-3 or TRBV12-4 and TRBJ1-3; D not resolved. Trimming pared 8 bases from V and 3 bases from J, leaving 8 bases between. This CDR3 is 12 amino acids long. CDR3 sequence reads: CASGGIGNTIYF. In DNA, the CDR3 is TGTGCCAGCGGAGGGATTGGAAACACCATATATTTT.

The chain has TRBV19 and TRBJ2-7; D possibly corresponds to TRBD2 (5 bases). This CDR3 is 15 amino acids long. Trimming stripped 5 bases from V and 6 bases from J, with 20 bases between. Germline V lookup: CDR1 LNHDA, CDR2 SQIVND (reference sequence). CDR3 protein: CASSRGGPGLSEQYF. CDR3 nucleotides: TGTGCCAGTAGTCGGGGTGGCCCTGGGCTCTCCGAGCAGTACTTC.

This clone is a singleton in its sample. The V gene is TRBV4-1, the J gene TRBJ2-3; 11 bases are shared with TRBD2. V trimming: 6 bases; J trimming: 4 bases; junction bases outside the gene matches: 15. In germline, CDR1 is MGHRA, CDR2 YSYEKL. This CDR3 contains 18 residues. This chain's CDR3 is CASRLWPIAGGPPDTQYF. CDR3 DNA sequence: TGCGCCAGCAGATTGTGGCCGATAGCGGGAGGGCCCCCAGATACGCAGTATTTT.

A single count supports this clone. The chain recombines TRBV6-5 with TRBJ1-3; no firm D call. The germline V gene encodes CDR1 MNHEY and CDR2 SVGAGI. The CDR3 runs 13 residues. V was trimmed by 2 bases and J by 4 bases, leaving 6 bases between them. This CDR3 is CASSYVAGNTIYF. CDR3 coding DNA: TGTGCCAGCAGTTACGTCGCGGGAAACACCATATATTTT.

The rearrangement joins TRBV5-1 to TRBJ2-5, with D possibly called TRBD1 or TRBD2 (5 bases each). Trimming took 4 bases from V and 1 from J, leaving 14 bases between them. From germline, CDR1 is SGHRS and CDR2 YFSETQ. The CDR3 is 15 amino acids. The CDR3 sequence is CASSPGDARQETQYF. The CDR3 DNA follows: TGCGCCAGCAGCCCCGGGGACGCACGCCAAGAGACCCAGTACTTC.

The chain employs TRBV6-1 and TRBJ2-7; no clear D gene. V was trimmed by 0 bases and J by 6 bases, leaving 9 bases between them. Germline V gene lookup returns CDR1 MNHNS and CDR2 SASEGT. The CDR3 totals 13 residues. The CDR3 reads CASSEALTPEQYF. DNA of the CDR3: TGTGCCAGCAGTGAAGCGCTAACCCCCGAGCAGTACTTC.

V and J are TRBV2 and TRBJ2-7; D may be TRBD1 (6 bases). V lost 3 bases, J lost 6 bases, and 12 bases lay in between. Germline CDR1 is SNHLY and CDR2 is FYNNEI. The length of the CDR3 is 13 residues. The chain's CDR3 is CASSENRVSEQYV. The DNA for the CDR3 is TGTGCCAGCAGTGAGAACAGGGTTTCCGAGCAGTACGTC.

The CDR3 coding sequence is TGTGCCAGCAGCCGTGGGGCCACCGGGGAGCTGTTTTTT. Amino acids: CASSRGATGELFF. This sequence joins TRBV5-6 and TRBJ2-2, with D perhaps TRBD1 (5 bases). CDR1 and CDR2 from the germline V gene are SGHDT and YYEEEE. Between the trimmed V and J ends, which lost 4 bases and 4 bases, there was a span of 8 bases. This CDR3 region has 13 residues.

This sequence joins TRBV7-8 and TRBJ2-7; D remains ambiguous. CDR3 length equals 12 residues. V was pared by 2 bases and J by 6 bases, with 8 bases between. Germline V lookup: CDR1 SGHVS, CDR2 FQNEAQ. For the CDR3, the DNA is TGTGCCAGCAGCTTAAGATCCGGCGAGCAGTACTTC. Protein sequence: CASSLRSGEQYF.

CDR3 residues: CASSLFSPTHTEAFF. CDR3 DNA sequence: TGTGCCAGCAGCTTATTTTCCCCGACCCACACTGAAGCTTTCTTT. The chain employs TRBV11-3 and TRBJ1-1; D unresolved. CDR1 SGHNT and CDR2 YENEEA come from the germline V gene. Trimming took 2 bases from V and 3 from J, leaving 13 bases between them. This CDR3 contains 15 residues. Combining the CDR3 with reference TRBV11-3 and TRBJ1-1 gives the whole variable domain EAGVVQSPRYKIIEKKQPVAFWCNPISGHNTLYWYLQNLGQGPELLIRYENEEAVDDSQLPKDRFSAERLKGVDSTLKIQPAELGDSAVYLCASSLFSPTHTEAFFGQGTRLTVV.

V is TRBV6-1 and J is TRBJ1-2; D is ambiguous. Germline lookup yields CDR1 MNHNS and CDR2 SASEGT. V was cut by 3 bases and J by 3 bases, with 14 bases left in between. This CDR3 has 15 residues. CDR3 sequence (DNA): TGTGCCAGCAGTGATACAGAAAGACCGTACTATGGCTACACCTTC. This translates into CASSDTERPYYGYTF.

This chain joins TRBV5-1 and TRBJ1-1; possible D gene TRBD1, 5 bases. Trimming cost V 6 bases and J 4 bases, with 10 bases left between them. The CDR3 spans 12 residues. Germline-derived CDR1 and CDR2 are SGHRS and YFSETQ. The CDR3 nucleotides are TGCGCCAGCAAACTGGACACCACTGAAGCTTTCTTT. Translation gives CASKLDTTEAFF.

The chain carries TRBV28 and TRBJ2-2; 7 nucleotides agree with TRBD1. V shed 4 bases, J shed 1 base, and the junction held 3 bases outside the gene matches. This CDR3 is 15 amino acids long. CDR1 and CDR2 from the germline V gene are MDHEN and SYDVKM. CDR3 protein: CASSSTGQNTGELFF. CDR3 DNA sequence: TGTGCCAGCAGTTCGACAGGGCAGAACACCGGGGAGCTGTTTTTT.